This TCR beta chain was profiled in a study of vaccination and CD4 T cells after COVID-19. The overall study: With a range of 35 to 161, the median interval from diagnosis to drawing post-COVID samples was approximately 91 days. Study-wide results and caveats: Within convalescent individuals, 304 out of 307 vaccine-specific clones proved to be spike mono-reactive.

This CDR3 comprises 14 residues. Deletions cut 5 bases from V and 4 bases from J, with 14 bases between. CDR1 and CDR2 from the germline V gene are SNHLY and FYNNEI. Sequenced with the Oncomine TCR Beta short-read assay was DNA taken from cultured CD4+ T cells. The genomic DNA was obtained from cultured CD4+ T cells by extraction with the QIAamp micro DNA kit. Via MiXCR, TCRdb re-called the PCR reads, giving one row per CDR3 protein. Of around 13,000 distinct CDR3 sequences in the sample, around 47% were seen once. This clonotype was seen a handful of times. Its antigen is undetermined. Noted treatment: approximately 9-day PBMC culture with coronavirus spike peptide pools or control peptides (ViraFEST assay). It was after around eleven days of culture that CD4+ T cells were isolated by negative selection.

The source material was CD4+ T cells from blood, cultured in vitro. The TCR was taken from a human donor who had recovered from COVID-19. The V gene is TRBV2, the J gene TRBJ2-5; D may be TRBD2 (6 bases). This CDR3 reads CASSLAVGTETQYF. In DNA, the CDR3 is TGTGCCAGCAGTTTAGCGGTGGGGACAGAGACCCAGTACTTC.